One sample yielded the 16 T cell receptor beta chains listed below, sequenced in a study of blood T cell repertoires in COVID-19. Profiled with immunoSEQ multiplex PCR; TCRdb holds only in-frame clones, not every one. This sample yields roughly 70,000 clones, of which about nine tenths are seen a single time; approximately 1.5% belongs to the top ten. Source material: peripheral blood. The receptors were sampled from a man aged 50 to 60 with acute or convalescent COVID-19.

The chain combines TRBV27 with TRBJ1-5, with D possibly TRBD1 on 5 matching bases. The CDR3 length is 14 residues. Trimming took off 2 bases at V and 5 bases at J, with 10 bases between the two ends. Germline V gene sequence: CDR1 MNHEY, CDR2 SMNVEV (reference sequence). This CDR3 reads CASSLMGGDQPQHF. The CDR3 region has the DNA TGTGCCAGCAGTTTAATGGGGGGGGATCAGCCCCAGCATTTT.

The CDR3 region has the DNA TGTGCCAGCAGCCTAAGGACAGGGTATAGCAATCAGCCCCAGCATTTT. Protein: CASSLRTGYSNQPQHF. V usage is TRBV28 and J usage is TRBJ1-5; 8 nucleotides line up with TRBD1. The germline V gene has CDR1 MDHEN and CDR2 SYDVKM. With V trimmed by 6 bases and J by 0 bases, 7 bases remained unmatched. The CDR3 consists of 16 residues.

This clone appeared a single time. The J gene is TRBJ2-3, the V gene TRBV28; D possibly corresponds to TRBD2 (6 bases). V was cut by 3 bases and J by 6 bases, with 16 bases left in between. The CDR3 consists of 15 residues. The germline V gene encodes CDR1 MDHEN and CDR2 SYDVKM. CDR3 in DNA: TGTGCCAGCAGTTTTCGGACTAAACCTTGGGATACGCAGTATTTT. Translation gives CASSFRTKPWDTQYF.

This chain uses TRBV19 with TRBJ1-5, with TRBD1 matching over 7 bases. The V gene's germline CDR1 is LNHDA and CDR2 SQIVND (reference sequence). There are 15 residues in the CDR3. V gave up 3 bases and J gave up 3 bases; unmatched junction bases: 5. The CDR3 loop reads CASSIGQAINQPQHF. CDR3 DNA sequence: TGTGCCAGTAGTATTGGACAGGCGATCAATCAGCCCCAGCATTTT.

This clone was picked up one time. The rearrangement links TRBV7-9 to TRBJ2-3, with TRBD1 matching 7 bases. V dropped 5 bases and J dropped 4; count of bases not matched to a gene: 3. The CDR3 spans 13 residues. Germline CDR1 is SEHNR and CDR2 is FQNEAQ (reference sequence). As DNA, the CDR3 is TGTGCCAGCAGCCATCAGGGGGCAGATACGCAGTATTTT. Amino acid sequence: CASSHQGADTQYF.

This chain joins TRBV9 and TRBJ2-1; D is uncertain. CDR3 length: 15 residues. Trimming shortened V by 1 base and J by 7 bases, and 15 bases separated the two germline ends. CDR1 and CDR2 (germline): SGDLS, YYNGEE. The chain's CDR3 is CASSVRVSVSNEQFF. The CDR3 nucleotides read TGTGCCAGCAGCGTAAGAGTTAGTGTTTCGAATGAGCAGTTCTTC.

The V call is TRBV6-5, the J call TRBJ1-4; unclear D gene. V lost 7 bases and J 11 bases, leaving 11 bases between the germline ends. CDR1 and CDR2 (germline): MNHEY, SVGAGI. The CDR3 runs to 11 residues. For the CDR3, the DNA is TGTGCCAGCATAGATTGGGAGAAACTGTTTTTT. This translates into CASIDWEKLFF.

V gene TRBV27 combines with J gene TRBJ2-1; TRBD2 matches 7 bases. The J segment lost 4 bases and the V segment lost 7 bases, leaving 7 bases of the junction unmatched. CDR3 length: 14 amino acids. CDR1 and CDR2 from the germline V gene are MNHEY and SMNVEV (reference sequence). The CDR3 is CASKGPAGYNEQFF. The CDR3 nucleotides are TGTGCCAGCAAAGGCCCAGCGGGGTACAATGAGCAGTTCTTC.

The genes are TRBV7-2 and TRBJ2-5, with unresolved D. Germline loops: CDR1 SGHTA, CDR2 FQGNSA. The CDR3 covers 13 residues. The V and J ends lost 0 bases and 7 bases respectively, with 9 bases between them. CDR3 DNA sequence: TGTGCCAGCAGCTTAGCGCGTAGTTCGACCCAGTACTTC. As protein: CASSLARSSTQYF.

The CDR3 DNA follows: TGTGCCAGCAGTTACTCACAGGGGGCGAGGAAGACCCAGTACTTC. This encodes CASSYSQGARKTQYF. This chain uses TRBV6-6 with TRBJ2-5, with 9 positions matching TRBD1. V lost 0 bases to trimming and J lost 6 bases; unmatched junction nucleotides: 5. CDR3 length: 15 residues. CDR1 and CDR2 (germline): MNHNY, SVGAGI (reference sequence).

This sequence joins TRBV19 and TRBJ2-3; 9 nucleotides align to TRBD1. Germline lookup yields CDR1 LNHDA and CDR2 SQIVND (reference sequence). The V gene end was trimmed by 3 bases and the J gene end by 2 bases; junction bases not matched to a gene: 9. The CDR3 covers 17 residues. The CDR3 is CASSISPGQGLTDTQYF. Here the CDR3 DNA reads TGTGCCAGTAGTATTTCCCCGGGACAGGGACTCACAGATACGCAGTATTTT.

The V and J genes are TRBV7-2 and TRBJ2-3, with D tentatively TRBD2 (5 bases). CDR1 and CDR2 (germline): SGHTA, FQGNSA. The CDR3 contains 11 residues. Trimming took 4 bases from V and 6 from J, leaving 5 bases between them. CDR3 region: CASSWRDTQYF. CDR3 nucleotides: TGTGCCAGCAGCTGGAGGGATACGCAGTATTTT.

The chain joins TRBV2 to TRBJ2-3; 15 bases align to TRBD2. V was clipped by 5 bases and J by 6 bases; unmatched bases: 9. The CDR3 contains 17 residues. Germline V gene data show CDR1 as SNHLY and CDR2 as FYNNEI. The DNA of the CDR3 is TGTGCCAGCAGTTACGACGGACTAGCGGGAGGGATCGATACGCAGTATTTT. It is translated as CASSYDGLAGGIDTQYF.

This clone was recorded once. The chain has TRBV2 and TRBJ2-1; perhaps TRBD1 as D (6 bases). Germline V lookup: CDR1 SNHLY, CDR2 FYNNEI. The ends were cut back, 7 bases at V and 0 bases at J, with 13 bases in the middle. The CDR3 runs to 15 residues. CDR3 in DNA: TGTGCCAGCACCGATGACAGGAGCTCCTACAATGAGCAGTTCTTC. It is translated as CASTDDRSSYNEQFF.

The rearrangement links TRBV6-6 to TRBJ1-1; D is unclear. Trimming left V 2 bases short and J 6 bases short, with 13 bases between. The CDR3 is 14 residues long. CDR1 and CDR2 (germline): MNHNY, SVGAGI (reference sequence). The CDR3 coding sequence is TGTGCCAGCAGTTACCGGAGGGAAGGTGCTGAAGCTTTCTTT. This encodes CASSYRREGAEAFF.

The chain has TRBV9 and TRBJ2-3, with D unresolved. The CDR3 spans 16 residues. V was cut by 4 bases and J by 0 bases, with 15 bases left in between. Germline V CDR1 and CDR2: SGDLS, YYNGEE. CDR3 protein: CASSPHERSSTDTQYF. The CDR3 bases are TGTGCCAGCAGCCCCCACGAGAGGAGTAGCACAGATACGCAGTATTTT. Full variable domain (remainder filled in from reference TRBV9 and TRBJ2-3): DSGVTQTPKHLITATGQRVTLRCSPRSGDLSVYWYQQSLDQGLQFLIQYYNGEERAKGNILERFSAQQFPDLHSELNLSSLELGDSALYFCASSPHERSSTDTQYFGPGTRLTVL.